This section outlines one TCR beta chain sequence together with its context. Here immunoSEQ multiplex PCR was the method, and the copy in TCRdb shows in-frame clones only, minus some. Among some 190,000 clones listed, roughly 88% were seen once. The data belong to a study of blood T cell repertoires in COVID-19. Sequencing used peripheral blood. The sequence came from a man older than 75 with COVID-19, enrolled during active disease.

The CDR3 here is CAISEPHLTGELFF. The DNA for the CDR3 is TGTGCCATCAGTGAGCCACACCTCACCGGGGAGCTGTTTTTT. This chain joins TRBV10-3 and TRBJ2-2, with D unclear. CDR1 is ENHRY, CDR2 SYGVKD, per germline. The CDR3 sequence is 14 residues long. Trimming removed 2 bases from V and 4 bases from J, with 8 bases in between.